This T cell receptor (beta chain) was sequenced in a study of blood T cell repertoires in COVID-19. The wider study: Sample material is recorded as cDNA or gDNA derived from T cells, B-cell-depleted T cells, or PBMCs.

Clones were read by immunoSEQ multiplex PCR, and TCRdb kept only the in-frame ones, dropping some. The sample lists around 110,000 clones; under 90% were seen once. CDR1 and CDR2 from the germline V gene are LNHDA and SQIVND (reference sequence). The CDR3 covers 16 residues. Trimming cost V 2 bases and J 10 bases, with 18 bases left between them. This clone was counted between two and nine times. The chain has TRBV19 and TRBJ1-6; D may be TRBD1 (6 bases). This clonotype was obtained from a woman aged 70-85 years with acute or convalescent COVID-19. Sequenced input: peripheral blood. CDR3 region: CASSITGTRGRSPLHF. The CDR3 coding sequence is TGTGCCAGTAGTATAACGGGGACCAGGGGCAGATCACCCCTCCACTTT.